Each of the 2 T cell receptor beta chains below was sequenced from the same sample in a study of regulatory T cells in long-lasting Graves disease. Relying on iRepertoire HTBI primers and Arm-PCR of CDR3 regions, the team built TCR beta libraries. MiXCR was run by TCRdb on the multiplex PCR reads, yielding one entry per CDR3 protein. The profile shows over 350,000 distinct CDR3 sequences, 15% of them singletons. Time point of the sample: newly diagnosed GD, antithyroid drugs for less than 3 months. Generation of the TCR library employed RNA extracted from PBMCs. This sample was also put to use in a study of T cells in Graves' hyperthyroidism and ophthalmopathy.

Sequenced here: peripheral blood mononuclear cells (PBMCs), sampled at new diagnosis, from a patient treated with antithyroid drugs. All receptors come from a woman between 35 and 50 years old with Graves disease.

This clonotype was counted many times. This chain joins TRBV11-3 and TRBJ2-1; 8 bases line up with TRBD2. The CDR3 totals 15 residues. Germline loops: CDR1 SGHNT, CDR2 YENEEA. The trim removed 1 base at V and 4 bases at J, leaving 3 bases unmatched. This CDR3 reads CASSLAGGSYNEQFF. CDR3 in DNA: TGTGCCAGCAGCTTAGCGGGAGGGTCTTACAATGAGCAGTTCTTC.

The chain uses TRBV6-2 or TRBV6-3 and TRBJ2-1, with D tentatively TRBD1 (5 bases). Germline V CDR1 and CDR2: MNHEY, SVGEGT. V was clipped by 4 bases and J by 0 bases, with 19 bases between them. The CDR3 runs 18 residues. The CDR3 sequence is CASSWAIRGRSSYNEQFF. CDR3 bases: TGTGCCAGCAGTTGGGCAATTAGGGGCAGGAGCTCCTACAATGAGCAGTTCTTC.